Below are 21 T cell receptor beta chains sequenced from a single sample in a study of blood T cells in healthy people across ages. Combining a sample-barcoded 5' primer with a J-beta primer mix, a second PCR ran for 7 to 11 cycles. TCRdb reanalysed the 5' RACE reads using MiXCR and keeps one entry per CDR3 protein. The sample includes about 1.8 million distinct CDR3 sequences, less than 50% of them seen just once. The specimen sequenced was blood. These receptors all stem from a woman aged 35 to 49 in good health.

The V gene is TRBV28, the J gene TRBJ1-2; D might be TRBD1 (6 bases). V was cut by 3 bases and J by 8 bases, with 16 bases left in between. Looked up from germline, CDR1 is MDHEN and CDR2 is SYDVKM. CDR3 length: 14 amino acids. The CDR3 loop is CASSFARGRRGYTF. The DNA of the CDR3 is TGTGCCAGCAGTTTTGCCAGGGGAAGACGGGGCTACACCTTC.

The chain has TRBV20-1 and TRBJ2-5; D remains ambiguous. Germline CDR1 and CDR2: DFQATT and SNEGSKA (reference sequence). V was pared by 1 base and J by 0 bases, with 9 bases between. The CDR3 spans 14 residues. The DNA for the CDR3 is TGCAGTGCTAGAGGGCCCTGGTACCAAGAGACCCAGTACTTC. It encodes CSARGPWYQETQYF.

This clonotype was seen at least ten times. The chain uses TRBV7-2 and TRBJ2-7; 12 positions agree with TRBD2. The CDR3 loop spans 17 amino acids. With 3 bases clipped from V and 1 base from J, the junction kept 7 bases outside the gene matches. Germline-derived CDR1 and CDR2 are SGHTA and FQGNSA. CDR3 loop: CASSFTTSGGKSYEQYF. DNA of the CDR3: TGTGCCAGCAGCTTTACTACTAGCGGGGGGAAGTCCTACGAGCAGTACTTC.

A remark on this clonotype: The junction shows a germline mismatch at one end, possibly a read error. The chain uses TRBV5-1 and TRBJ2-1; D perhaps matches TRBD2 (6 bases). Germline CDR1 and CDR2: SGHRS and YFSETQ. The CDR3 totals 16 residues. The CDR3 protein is CACSLWDGGAGKEQFF. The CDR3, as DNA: TGCGCCTGCAGCTTGTGGGACGGGGGAGCGGGCAAGGAGCAGTTCTTC.

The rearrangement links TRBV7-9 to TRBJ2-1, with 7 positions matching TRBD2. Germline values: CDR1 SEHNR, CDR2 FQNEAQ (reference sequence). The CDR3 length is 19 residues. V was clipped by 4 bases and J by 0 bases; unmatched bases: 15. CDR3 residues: CASSSLASNHSSSYNEQFF. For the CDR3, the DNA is TGTGCCAGCAGCTCACTAGCGAGTAATCACTCGAGCTCCTACAATGAGCAGTTCTTC.

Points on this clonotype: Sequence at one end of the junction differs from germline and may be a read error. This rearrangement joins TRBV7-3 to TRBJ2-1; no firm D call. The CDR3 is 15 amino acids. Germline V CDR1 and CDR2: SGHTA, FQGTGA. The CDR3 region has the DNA TGTGCCAGCAGCTTAGGGCAGGCCTCCCACAATGAGCAGTTCTTC. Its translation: CASSLGQASHNEQFF.

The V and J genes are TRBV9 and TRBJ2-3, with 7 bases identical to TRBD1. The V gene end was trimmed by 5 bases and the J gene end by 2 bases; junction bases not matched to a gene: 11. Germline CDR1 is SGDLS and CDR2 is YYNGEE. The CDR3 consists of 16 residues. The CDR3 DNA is TGTGCCAGCAGGCCCATGACAGGGTTTGACACAGATACGCAGTATTTT. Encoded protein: CASRPMTGFDTDTQYF. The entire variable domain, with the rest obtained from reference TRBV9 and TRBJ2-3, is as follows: DSGVTQTPKHLITATGQRVTLRCSPRSGDLSVYWYQQSLDQGLQFLIQYYNGEERAKGNILERFSAQQFPDLHSELNLSSLELGDSALYFCASRPMTGFDTDTQYFGPGTRLTVL.

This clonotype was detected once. CDR3 coding DNA: TGCGCCAGCAGCCAAGATTCAACGCCTGGGGCTTTCTTT. Amino acids: CASSQDSTPGAFF. This sequence joins TRBV4-1 and TRBJ1-1; D remains unclear. Germline CDR1 MGHRA, CDR2 YSYEKL. The V gene lost 0 bases and the J gene lost 11 bases, with 13 bases spanning the gap. CDR3 length: 13 amino acids.

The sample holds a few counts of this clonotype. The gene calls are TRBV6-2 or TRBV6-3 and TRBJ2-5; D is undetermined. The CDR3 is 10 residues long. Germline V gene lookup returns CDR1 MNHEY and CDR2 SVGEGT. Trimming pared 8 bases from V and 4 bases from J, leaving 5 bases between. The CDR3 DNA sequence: TGTGCCAGCGACGGAGAGACCCAGTACTTC. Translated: CASDGETQYF.

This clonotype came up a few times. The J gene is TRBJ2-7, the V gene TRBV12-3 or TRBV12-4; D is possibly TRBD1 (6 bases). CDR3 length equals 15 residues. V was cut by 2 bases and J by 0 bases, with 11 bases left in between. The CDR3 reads CASSLHREVSYEQYF. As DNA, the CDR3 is TGTGCCAGCAGTTTACACAGGGAAGTCTCCTACGAGCAGTACTTC.

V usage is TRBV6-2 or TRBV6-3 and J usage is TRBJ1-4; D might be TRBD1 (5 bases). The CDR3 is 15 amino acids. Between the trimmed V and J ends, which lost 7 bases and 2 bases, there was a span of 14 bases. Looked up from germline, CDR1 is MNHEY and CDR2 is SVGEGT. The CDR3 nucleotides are TGTGCCAGCAAATACTCGGGACGGACTAATGAAAAACTGTTTTTT. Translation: CASKYSGRTNEKLFF.

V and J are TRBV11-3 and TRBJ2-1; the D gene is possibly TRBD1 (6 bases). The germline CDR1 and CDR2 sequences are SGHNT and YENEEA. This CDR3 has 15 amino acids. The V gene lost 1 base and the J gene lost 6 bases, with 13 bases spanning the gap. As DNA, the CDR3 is TGTGCCAGCAGCTTAGGGCAGGGACAAGGCAATGAGCAGTTCTTC. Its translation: CASSLGQGQGNEQFF.

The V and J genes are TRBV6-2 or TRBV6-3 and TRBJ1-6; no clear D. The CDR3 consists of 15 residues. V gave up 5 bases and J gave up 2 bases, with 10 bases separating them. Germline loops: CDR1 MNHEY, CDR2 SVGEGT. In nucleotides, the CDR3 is TGTGCCAGCAGTGGGCCCAGCCCCTATAATTCACCCCTCCACTTT. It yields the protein CASSGPSPYNSPLHF.

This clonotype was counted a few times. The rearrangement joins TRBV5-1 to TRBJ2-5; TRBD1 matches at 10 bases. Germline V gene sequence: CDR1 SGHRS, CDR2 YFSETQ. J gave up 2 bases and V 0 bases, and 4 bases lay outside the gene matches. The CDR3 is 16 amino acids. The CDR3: CASSLGGQGVQETQYF. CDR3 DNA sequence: TGCGCCAGCAGCTTGGGTGGACAGGGGGTGCAAGAGACCCAGTACTTC.

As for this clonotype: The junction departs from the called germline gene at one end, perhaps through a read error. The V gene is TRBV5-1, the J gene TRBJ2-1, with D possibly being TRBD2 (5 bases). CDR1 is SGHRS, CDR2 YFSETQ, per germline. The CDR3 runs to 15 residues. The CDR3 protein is CASRLGVSSYNEQFF. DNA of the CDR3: TGCGCCAGCCGCTTGGGAGTTAGCTCCTACAATGAGCAGTTCTTC.

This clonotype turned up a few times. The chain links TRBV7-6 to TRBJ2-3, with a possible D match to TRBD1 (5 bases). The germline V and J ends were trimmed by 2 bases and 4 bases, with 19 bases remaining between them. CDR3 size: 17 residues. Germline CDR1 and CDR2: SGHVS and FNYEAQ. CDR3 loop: CASSLRPTGRDADTQYF. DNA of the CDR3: TGTGCCAGCAGCTTACGCCCCACAGGAAGGGATGCAGATACGCAGTATTTT.

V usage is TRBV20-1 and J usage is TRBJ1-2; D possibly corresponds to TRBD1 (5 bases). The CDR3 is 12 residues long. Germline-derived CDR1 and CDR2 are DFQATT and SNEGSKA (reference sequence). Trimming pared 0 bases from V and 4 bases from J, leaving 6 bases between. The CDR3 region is CSARETVYGYTF. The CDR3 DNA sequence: TGCAGTGCTAGAGAGACAGTCTATGGCTACACCTTC.

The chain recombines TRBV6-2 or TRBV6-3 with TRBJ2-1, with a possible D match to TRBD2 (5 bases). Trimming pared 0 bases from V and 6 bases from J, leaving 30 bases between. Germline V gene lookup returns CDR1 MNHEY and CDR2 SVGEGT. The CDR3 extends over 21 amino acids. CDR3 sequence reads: CASSYSFPSTRLSQSANEQFF. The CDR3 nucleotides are TGTGCCAGCAGTTACTCGTTCCCTAGCACCCGACTCTCACAATCCGCCAATGAGCAGTTCTTC.

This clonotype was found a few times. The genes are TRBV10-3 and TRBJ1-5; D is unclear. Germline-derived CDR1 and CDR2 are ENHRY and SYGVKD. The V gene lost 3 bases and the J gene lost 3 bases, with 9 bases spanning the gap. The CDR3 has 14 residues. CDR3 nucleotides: TGTGCCATCAGTGACAGGTCGTTCAATCAGCCCCAGCATTTT. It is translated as CAISDRSFNQPQHF.

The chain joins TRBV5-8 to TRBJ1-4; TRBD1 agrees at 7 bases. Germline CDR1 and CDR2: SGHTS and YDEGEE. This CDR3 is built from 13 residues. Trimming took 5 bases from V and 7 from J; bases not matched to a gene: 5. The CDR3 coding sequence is TGTGCCAGCAGGAGGGGGCTTTCTGAAAAACTGTTTTTT. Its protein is CASRRGLSEKLFF.

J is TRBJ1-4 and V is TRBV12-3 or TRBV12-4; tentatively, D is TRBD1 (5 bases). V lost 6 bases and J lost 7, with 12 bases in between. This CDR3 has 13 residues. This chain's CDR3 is CASSPRGGEKLFF. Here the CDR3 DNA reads TGTGCCAGCAGCCCCCGGGGGGGTGAAAAACTGTTTTTT.